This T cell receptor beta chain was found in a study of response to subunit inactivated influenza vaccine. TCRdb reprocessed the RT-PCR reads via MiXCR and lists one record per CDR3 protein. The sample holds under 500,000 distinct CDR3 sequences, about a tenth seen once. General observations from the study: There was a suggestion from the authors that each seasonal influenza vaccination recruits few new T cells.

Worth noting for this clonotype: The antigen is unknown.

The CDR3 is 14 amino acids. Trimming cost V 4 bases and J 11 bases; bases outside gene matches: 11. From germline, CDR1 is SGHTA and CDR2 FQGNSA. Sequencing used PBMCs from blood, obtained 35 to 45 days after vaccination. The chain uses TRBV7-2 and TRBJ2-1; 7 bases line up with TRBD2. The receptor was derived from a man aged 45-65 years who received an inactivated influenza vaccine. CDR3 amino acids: CASSSSAGGGKQFF. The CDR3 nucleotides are TGTGCCAGCAGCTCCTCCGCCGGCGGGGGAAAGCAGTTCTTC. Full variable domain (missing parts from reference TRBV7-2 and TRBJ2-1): GAGVSQSPSNKVTEKGKDVELRCDPISGHTALYWYRQSLGQGLEFLIYFQGNSAPDKSGLPSDRFSAERTGGSVSTLTIQRTQQEDSAVYLCASSSSAGGGKQFFGPGTRLTVL.